This paragraph reports one T cell receptor beta chain. This clonotype was found a few times. No cognate antigen has been identified for it. One end of the junction fails to match germline, which may point to a read error. The CDR3, cysteine through phenylalanine, is 14 amino acids long. This entry keeps only the CDR3 DNA: 42 bases, framed from base 1. The germline V gene supplies CDR1 MNHNS and CDR2 SASEGT. Amplification of full-length TCR variable regions was done by 5' RACE PCR using constant-region reverse primers, and this step was followed by semi-nested PCR with Nested Universal Primer A. The ReliaPrep RNA Cell Miniprep System was used to extract total RNA, which was then reverse transcribed into 5'RACE-ready cDNA with the SMARTer RACE 5'/3' Kit. Multiplex adaptors were used to barcode full-length TCR alpha and beta libraries, and the barcoded libraries were sequenced on an Illumina MiSeq. Under the source paper's analysis protocol: For each of nine subset-tissue groups, sequencing data from the five patients were pooled, and the groups were then compared using unsupervised clustering of TCR gene usage. The Morisita-Horn index, with shared sequences weighted by their contribution to each repertoire, was used to calculate repertoire similarity. Through fastp at Q25 and MiXCR, TCRdb rebuilt clones from the public reads, retaining in-frame beta chains. Identical CDR3 proteins give one entry, which carries the most common genes and DNA. The V and J calls reflect TCRdb's pipeline rather than the authors' work. For this sample the table gives about 62,000 distinct CDR3 sequences, of which around 30% were detected only once. The biggest ten clones account for approximately 2.2% of the sample.

The Miltenyi Naive CD4+ T Cell Isolation kit was used to purify naive CD4+ T cells, and Tregs were depleted with CD25 microbeads. Tregs, naive and memory CD4+ T cells from tumor, blood and ipsilateral draining lymph nodes of a few breast cancer patients underwent full-length TCR alpha and beta sequencing. Tumor tissue and lymph nodes from ipsilateral axillary dissection were perfused with PBS, minced and digested with collagenase I and hyaluronidase. FACS confirmed that the sorted cell populations were more than 90% pure. This sample is part of a study (dated by TCRdb to the mid-2010s). With regard to the full study: The study examined whether tumor-infiltrating Tregs in breast cancer are drawn from blood Tregs or arise in situ by conversion from other CD4+ T cell subsets.

Overall results and qualifications from the work: Tumor-infiltrating Treg TCR alpha and beta sequences overlapped most with tumor naive CD4+ T cells, then with blood naive CD4+ T cells. Tumor memory CD4+ T cell TCR gene usage was found to cluster with blood and lymph node memory CD4+ cells and with lymph node naive CD4+ cells. The larger-cohort validation was restricted to a single TCR beta V-J rearrangement rather than whole repertoires.

The sequencing sample was made of tumor-infiltrating naive CD4+ T cells sorted from the breast tumor. The meaning of the sample's cell subset or site label: naive CD4+ T cells, CD4+CD45RA+CD25-. This sequence uses TRBV6-1 and TRBJ2-5; the D segment could be TRBD1, given 6 matching bases. This clonotype was obtained from a female donor with breast cancer. Here is the DNA: TGTACCAGCATGACAGGACCTCTCCAAGAGACCCAGTACTTC. Protein translation: CTSMTGPLQETQYF.